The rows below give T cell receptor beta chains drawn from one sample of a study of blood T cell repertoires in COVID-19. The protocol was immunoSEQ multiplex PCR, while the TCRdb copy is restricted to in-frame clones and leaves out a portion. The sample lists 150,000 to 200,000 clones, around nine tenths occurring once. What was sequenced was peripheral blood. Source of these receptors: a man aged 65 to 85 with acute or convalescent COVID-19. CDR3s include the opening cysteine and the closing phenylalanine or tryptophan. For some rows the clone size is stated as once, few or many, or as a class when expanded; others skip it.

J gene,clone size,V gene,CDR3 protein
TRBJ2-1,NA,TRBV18,CASSEGVWGNEQFF
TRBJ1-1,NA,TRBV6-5,CASSRHGTEAFF
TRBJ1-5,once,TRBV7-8,CASSLIWDSHVDQPQHF
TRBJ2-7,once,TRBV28,CASSFPSGVVYEQYF
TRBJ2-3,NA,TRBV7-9,CASSSGTGVSPSTDTQYF
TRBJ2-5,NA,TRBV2,CASSYRYQETQYF
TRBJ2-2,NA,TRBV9,CASSAVGFPTGELFF
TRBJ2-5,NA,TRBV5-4,CASRRPGTDQETQYF
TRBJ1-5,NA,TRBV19,CASSIVTGGLREPQHF
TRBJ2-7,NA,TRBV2,CASSITSGGAYEQYF
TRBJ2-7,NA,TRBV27,CASSSWDRGYEQYF
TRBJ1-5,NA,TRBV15,CATSRDWADNQPQHF
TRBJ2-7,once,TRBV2,CASSGGRVTYEQYF
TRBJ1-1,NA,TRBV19,CASIRGGTTEAFF
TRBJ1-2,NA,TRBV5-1,CASSTQGIQNYGYTF
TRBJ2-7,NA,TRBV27,CAISPGHRLEQYF
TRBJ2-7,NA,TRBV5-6,CASSLGDRGLYEQYF
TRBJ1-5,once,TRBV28,CASSLRLGRQGAAYQPQHF
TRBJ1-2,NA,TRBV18,CASSLTGGFGYTF
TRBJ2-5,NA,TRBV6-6,CASSSPGGETQYF
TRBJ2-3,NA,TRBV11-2,CASSLGWPDTQYF
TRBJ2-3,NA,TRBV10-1,CASSAGTGGADTQYF
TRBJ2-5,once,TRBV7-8,CASSFLQGLETQYF
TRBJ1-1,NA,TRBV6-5,CASSRVRAPEAFF
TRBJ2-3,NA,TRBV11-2,CASSLDYLLAAGTDTQYF
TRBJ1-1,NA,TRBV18,CASSISTTWRTEAFF
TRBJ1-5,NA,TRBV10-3,CAISGTRGGNQPQHF
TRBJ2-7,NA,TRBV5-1,CASSLGGQRYEQYF
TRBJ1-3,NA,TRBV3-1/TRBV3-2,CASSQETGGTGNTIYF
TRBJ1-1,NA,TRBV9,CASSVAMNTEAFF
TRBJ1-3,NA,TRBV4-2,CASSPTDRGYGNTIYF
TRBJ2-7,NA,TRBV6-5,CASSTTGGPYEQYF
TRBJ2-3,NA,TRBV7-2,CASSLVYGEADTQYF
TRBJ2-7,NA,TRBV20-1,CSASPSGYEQYF
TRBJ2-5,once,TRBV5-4,CASSLGLAGGETQYF
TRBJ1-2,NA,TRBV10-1,CASSEDPAGYGYTF
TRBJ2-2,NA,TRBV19,CASIGGGTSGNTGELFF
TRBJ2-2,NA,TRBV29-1,CGTTNTGELFF
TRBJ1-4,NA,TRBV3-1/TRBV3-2,CASSQVGLEKLFF
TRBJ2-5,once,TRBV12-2,CASRFRIAGVEETQYF
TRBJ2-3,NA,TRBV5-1,CASSLMADTSTDTQYF
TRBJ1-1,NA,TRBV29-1,CSAGQGVITEAFF
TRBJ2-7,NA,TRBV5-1,CASSLSGQGSEQYF
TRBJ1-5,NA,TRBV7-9,CASRSSGSNQPQHF
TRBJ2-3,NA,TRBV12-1,CASSLGLAGGDTQYF
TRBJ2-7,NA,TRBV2,CASSKEGAGTYEQYF
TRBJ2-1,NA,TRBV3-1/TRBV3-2,CASSPGLAVGQFF